The clone carrying this T cell receptor beta chain turned up a few times. Its specificity is not known. The data belong to a study of beta chain features in type 1 diabetes. Notes on the study in general: In cDNA sequencing, cells with high TCR expression could be over-represented. Among all four CD4+ subsets, Type 1 diabetes patients had TCRB CDR3s that were moderately but significantly shorter. Patients' naive, central memory and regulatory TCRB repertoires appeared more alike than those of healthy donors. Patients with type 1 diabetes showed fewer VDJ junction insertions and more deletions.

Reverse transcribing all isolated RNA meant expressed TCRB transcripts were sequenced. TCRdb's copy holds only in-frame clones and misses some; the assay was immunoSEQ multiplex PCR. In the table there are more than 100,000 clones, around 30% of which are singletons. V shed 4 bases and J shed 7 bases, with 18 bases lying between them. The V gene's germline CDR1 is SGHNT and CDR2 YYREEE (reference sequence). This CDR3 spans 15 amino acids. This receptor was taken from a woman aged 18-29 years with type 1 diabetes. The rearrangement uses TRBV5-4 and TRBJ2-1, with D maybe TRBD1 (6 bases). The specimen sequenced was central memory CD4+ T cells from blood. CDR3 sequence: CASSPKLRTGNEQFF. CDR3 nucleotides: TGTGCCAGCAGCCCCAAGCTCCGTACAGGGAATGAGCAGTTCTTC.